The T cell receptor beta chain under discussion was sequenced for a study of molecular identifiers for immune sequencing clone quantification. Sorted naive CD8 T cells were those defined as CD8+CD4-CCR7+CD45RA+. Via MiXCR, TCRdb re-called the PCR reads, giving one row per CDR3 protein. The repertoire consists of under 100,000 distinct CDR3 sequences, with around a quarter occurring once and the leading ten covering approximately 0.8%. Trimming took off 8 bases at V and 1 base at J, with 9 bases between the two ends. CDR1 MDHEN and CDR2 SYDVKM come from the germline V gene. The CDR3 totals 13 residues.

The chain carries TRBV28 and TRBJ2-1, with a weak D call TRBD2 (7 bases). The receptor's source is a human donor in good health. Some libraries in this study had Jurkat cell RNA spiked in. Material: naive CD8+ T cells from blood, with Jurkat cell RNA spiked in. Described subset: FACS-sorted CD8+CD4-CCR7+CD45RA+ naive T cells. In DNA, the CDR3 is TGTGCCAGCCGGGGGGCTTCCTACAATGAGCAGTTCTTC. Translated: CASRGASYNEQFF.